These 21 T cell receptor beta chains were sequenced from one sample in a study of identical twins listed by TCRdb under 2016. Library creation used 5' RACE. These reads were obtained on an Illumina HiSeq 2000. In-frame beta chains were kept once TCRdb had trimmed the public reads at Q25 with fastp and called clones with MiXCR. Every distinct CDR3 protein forms one entry, paired with its most common genes and DNA. The table for this sample lists under 250,000 distinct CDR3 sequences; roughly a tenth of them were counted only once. The leading ten clones occupy 4.5% to 5.5% of the sample. Specimen: memory (CD45RO+) T cells sorted from blood. According to the study, the label for this sample's cell subset or site signals: CD45RO+ enriched T cells. Receptors were obtained from a woman aged 18-29 years in good health.

The chain combines TRBV9 with TRBJ1-4; D remains ambiguous. Germline CDR1 and CDR2: SGDLS and YYNGEE. Trimming cost V 2 bases and J 0 bases, with 5 bases left between them. This CDR3 comprises 14 residues. The CDR3 coding sequence is TGTGCCAGCAGCGTGGACGCAACTAATGAAAAACTGTTTTTT. Translating it yields CASSVDATNEKLFF. The whole variable domain, remainder taken from reference TRBV9 and TRBJ1-4, is DSGVTQTPKHLITATGQRVTLRCSPRSGDLSVYWYQQSLDQGLQFLIQYYNGEERAKGNILERFSAQQFPDLHSELNLSSLELGDSALYFCASSVDATNEKLFFGSGTQLSVL.

This clonotype has just a few counts. The chain has TRBV20-1 and TRBJ2-7; no firm D call. Germline V gene sequence: CDR1 DFQATT, CDR2 SNEGSKA (reference sequence). V was cut by 3 bases and J by 1 base, with 16 bases left in between. The CDR3 extends over 15 amino acids. CDR3 region: CSASDPFSISYEQYF. Written as DNA, the CDR3 is TGCAGTGCTAGCGACCCTTTTAGCATTTCCTACGAGCAGTACTTC.

The chain has TRBV6-2 or TRBV6-3 and TRBJ1-5; weak D call: TRBD1 (6 bases). V was cut by 8 bases and J by 6 bases, with 14 bases left in between. The CDR3 has 13 residues. Germline V CDR1 and CDR2: MNHEY, SVGEGT. Written as DNA, the CDR3 is TGTGCCAGCTCCGACAGGTCCAGTCAGCCCCAGCATTTT. Translated: CASSDRSSQPQHF.

In its sample, this clonotype was seen many times. CDR3 sequence (DNA): TGTGCCAGCAGCTTGACCCTAGCGGCCCTTCACCCCACGCAGTATTTT. Its translation: CASSLTLAALHPTQYF. The J gene is TRBJ2-3, the V gene TRBV7-9; 7 bases are shared with TRBD2. The germline gives CDR1 SEHNR, CDR2 FQNEAQ (reference sequence). V lost 3 bases, J lost 9 bases, and 15 bases stayed unmatched. The CDR3 contains 16 residues.

The V call is TRBV20-1, the J call TRBJ2-7; the match to TRBD1 covers 7 bases. The J segment lost 3 bases and the V segment lost 1 base, leaving 15 bases of the junction unmatched. Germline CDR1 and CDR2: DFQATT and SNEGSKA (reference sequence). This CDR3 spans 17 amino acids. CDR3 region: CSARAQGGPMNYYEQYF. CDR3 nucleotide sequence: TGCAGTGCTAGAGCTCAAGGGGGCCCGATGAACTACTACGAGCAGTACTTC.

This clonotype was seen many times. J is TRBJ2-7 and V is TRBV5-1; a weak D match, TRBD2 (6 bases). CDR1 is SGHRS and CDR2 is YFSETQ in the germline V gene. Trimming took 5 bases from V and 4 from J, leaving 16 bases between them. The CDR3 sequence is 14 residues long. CDR3 DNA sequence: TGCGCCAGCAGAAGTTCGGGACTGCTATACGAGCAGTACTTC. It codes for CASRSSGLLYEQYF.

Ten or more counts support this clonotype. The J gene is TRBJ1-2, the V gene TRBV12-3 or TRBV12-4; possible D gene TRBD1, 6 bases. V was cut by 5 bases and J by 2 bases, with 15 bases left in between. This CDR3 region has 15 residues. The chain's CDR3 is CASSTYRDRNYGYTF. The CDR3 region has the DNA TGTGCCAGCAGTACTTACAGGGATCGGAACTATGGCTACACCTTC.

This clonotype was seen repeatedly, ten times or more. The DNA for the CDR3 is TGTGCCAGCAGCTTCTACTTGTCAGAGCTGTTTTTT. It encodes CASSFYLSELFF. The chain employs TRBV3-1 and TRBJ2-2; D uncertain. The length of the CDR3 is 12 residues. V was trimmed by 5 bases and J by 11 bases, leaving 12 bases between them. Germline V CDR1 and CDR2: LGHDT, YNNKEL (reference sequence). The full variable domain, in which reference TRBV3-1 and TRBJ2-2 provide the parts outside the CDR3, is DTAVSQTPKYLVTQMGNDKSIKCEQNLGHDTMYWYKQDSKKFLKIMFSYNNKELIINETVPNRFSPKSPDKAHLNLHINSLELGDSAVYFCASSFYLSELFFGEGSRLTVL.

CDR3 nucleotide sequence: TGTGCCAGCAGTTTAATCAGGGACGCCTACGAGCAGTACTTC. Its translation: CASSLIRDAYEQYF. The chain employs TRBV27 and TRBJ2-7; either TRBD1 or TRBD2 may supply D (5 bases each). Trimming removed 2 bases from V and 2 bases from J, with 10 bases in between. The CDR3 is made up of 14 amino acids. Germline V gene sequence: CDR1 MNHEY, CDR2 SMNVEV (reference sequence).

The V gene is TRBV11-2, the J gene TRBJ2-2; 13 nucleotides agree with TRBD2. Trimming took 5 bases from V and 5 from J; bases not matched to a gene: 11. There are 18 residues in the CDR3. CDR1 SGHAT and CDR2 FQNNGV come from the germline V gene. The CDR3 spells CASSTNPGLAGRTGELFF. Here the CDR3 DNA reads TGTGCCAGCAGCACCAACCCGGGACTAGCGGGAAGGACCGGGGAGCTGTTTTTT.

The chain uses TRBV20-1 and TRBJ2-4; D may be TRBD1 (6 bases). This CDR3 spans 15 amino acids. Germline V CDR1 and CDR2: DFQATT, SNEGSKA (reference sequence). The V gene lost 5 bases and the J gene lost 1 base, with 15 bases spanning the gap. CDR3 amino acids: CSASQTRGAKNIQYF. CDR3 nucleotides: TGCAGTGCTTCTCAGACAAGGGGGGCCAAAAACATTCAGTACTTC.

The V call is TRBV2, the J call TRBJ1-5; 8 nucleotides align to TRBD1. The CDR3 has 13 residues. V trimming: 10 bases; J trimming: 3 bases; junction bases outside the gene matches: 5. Per the germline V gene, CDR1 is SNHLY and CDR2 is FYNNEI. The CDR3 is CATEQGANQPQHF. DNA of the CDR3: TGTGCCACCGAGCAGGGGGCCAATCAGCCCCAGCATTTT.

This clonotype appeared many times. The J gene is TRBJ2-1, the V gene TRBV7-6, with no clear D. Germline CDR1 and CDR2: SGHVS and FNYEAQ. The CDR3 covers 13 residues. The V and J ends lost 7 bases and 8 bases respectively, with 15 bases between them. CDR3 residues: CASTSPEVDEQFF. DNA for the CDR3: TGTGCCAGCACCTCCCCGGAAGTCGATGAGCAGTTCTTC.

This clonotype has a count of ten or more. The chain joins TRBV5-1 to TRBJ1-1; D is unresolved. There are 14 residues in the CDR3. V shed 1 base and J shed 3 bases, with 10 bases lying between them. The germline gives CDR1 SGHRS, CDR2 YFSETQ. CDR3 sequence reads: CASSLLSRDTEAFF. The CDR3 coding sequence is TGCGCCAGCAGCTTGCTCTCCAGAGACACTGAAGCTTTCTTT.

The V and J genes are TRBV7-8 and TRBJ2-3; no definite D call. There are 15 residues in the CDR3. Germline lookup yields CDR1 SGHVS and CDR2 FQNEAQ. The ends were cut back, 0 bases at V and 1 base at J, with 8 bases in the middle. Here the CDR3 reads CASSLAIRGTDTQYF. The CDR3 DNA sequence: TGTGCCAGCAGCTTAGCGATTCGCGGCACAGATACGCAGTATTTT.

V is TRBV10-3 and J is TRBJ1-2; TRBD1 is a possible D gene (5 bases). The CDR3 spans 16 residues. The ends were cut back, 6 bases at V and 3 bases at J, with 20 bases in the middle. CDR1 ENHRY and CDR2 SYGVKD come from the germline V gene. The CDR3 here is CAISANSGPTDYGYTF. The CDR3 bases are TGTGCCATCAGCGCCAATTCGGGACCGACGGACTATGGCTACACCTTC.

The rearrangement links TRBV20-1 to TRBJ2-3; D might be TRBD2 (5 bases). Between the trimmed V and J ends, which lost 6 bases and 6 bases, there was a span of 19 bases. The CDR3 is 14 residues long. Germline V gene lookup returns CDR1 DFQATT and CDR2 SNEGSKA (reference sequence). The CDR3 nucleotides read TGCAGTGCCCCCTCTCAAGCGGTTGTGGATACGCAGTATTTT. Translated, it gives CSAPSQAVVDTQYF.

This clonotype was seen repeatedly, ten times or more. The chain combines TRBV20-1 with TRBJ1-6, with TRBD1 matching over 9 bases. The V and J ends lost 6 bases and 8 bases, in that order; junction bases with no gene match: 5. This CDR3 has 13 residues. CDR1 and CDR2 from the germline V gene are DFQATT and SNEGSKA (reference sequence). CDR3 amino acids: CSASQGADSPLHF. The CDR3 DNA reads as TGCAGTGCCTCACAGGGGGCTGATTCACCCCTCCACTTT.

This clonotype was recorded at least ten times. The rearrangement uses TRBV5-6 and TRBJ1-5, with 9 bases that match TRBD1. The V gene end was trimmed by 4 bases and the J gene end by 4 bases; junction bases not matched to a gene: 6. This CDR3 comprises 15 residues. Looked up from germline, CDR1 is SGHDT and CDR2 is YYEEEE. The CDR3 bases are TGTGCCAGCAGCCGGACAGGGGCCCAAAATCAGCCCCAGCATTTT. Protein product: CASSRTGAQNQPQHF.

This chain's CDR3 is CASSYSGRDYEQYF. The CDR3 DNA reads TGTGCCAGCAGCTACAGCGGGAGAGACTACGAGCAGTACTTC. The rearrangement joins TRBV7-2 to TRBJ2-7; 8 positions agree with TRBD2. From germline, CDR1 is SGHTA and CDR2 FQGNSA. There are 14 residues in the CDR3. V lost 4 bases and J lost 3; bases outside the gene matches: 5.

This clonotype was recorded at least ten times. The V call is TRBV12-3 or TRBV12-4, the J call TRBJ1-6; TRBD1 matches 8 bases. Losses at the gene ends were 6 bases for V and 9 bases for J; bases not matched to a gene: 16. The CDR3 extends over 17 amino acids. The CDR3 DNA follows: TGTGCCAGCAGCCCGGGACAGGCGGTAGGGGTTCGTTCACCCCTCCACTTT. Amino acids: CASSPGQAVGVRSPLHF.